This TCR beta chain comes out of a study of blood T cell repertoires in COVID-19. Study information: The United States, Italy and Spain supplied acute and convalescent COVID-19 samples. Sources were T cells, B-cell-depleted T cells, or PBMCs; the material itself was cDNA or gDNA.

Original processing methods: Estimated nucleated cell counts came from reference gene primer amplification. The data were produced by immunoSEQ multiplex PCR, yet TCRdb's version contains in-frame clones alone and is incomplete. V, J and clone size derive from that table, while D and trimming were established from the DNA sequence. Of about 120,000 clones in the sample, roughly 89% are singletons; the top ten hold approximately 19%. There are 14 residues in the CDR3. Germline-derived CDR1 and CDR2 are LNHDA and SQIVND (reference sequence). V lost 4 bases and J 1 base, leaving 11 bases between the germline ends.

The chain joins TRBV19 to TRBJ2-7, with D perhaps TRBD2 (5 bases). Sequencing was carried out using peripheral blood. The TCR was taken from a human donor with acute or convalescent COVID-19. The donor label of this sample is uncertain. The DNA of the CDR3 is TGTGCCAGTAGTAACGGGGTTTCGTCCTACGAGCAGTACTTC. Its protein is CASSNGVSSYEQYF.